Included here is one T cell receptor (beta chain) sequence, with context. Some clones are missing from TCRdb's copy, which holds only in-frame ones; the method was immunoSEQ multiplex PCR. The sample includes about 120,000 clones, 88% of them seen just once. The entry originates in a study of T cell responses to AZD1222 COVID-19 vaccine. This CDR3 has 18 amino acids. This clonotype originated in an adult who received the AZD1222 COVID-19 vaccine. The material sequenced was peripheral blood, taken 28 days after the second AZD1222 dose. The chain couples TRBV21-1 to TRBJ2-5. TRBV21-1 is labeled a pseudogene. In DNA, the CDR3 is TGTGCCAGCGCTAAGCTGGTCATGCTCCCAGATCCCCAAGAGACCCAGTACTTC. Protein: CASAKLVMLPDPQETQYF.